This TCR beta chain stems from a study of blood T cells in healthy people across ages. Trimming took off 3 bases at V and 1 base at J, with 13 bases between the two ends. The CDR3 has 16 amino acids. Germline assignment: CDR1 KGHSH and CDR2 LQKENI. A second PCR of about 7 to 12 cycles used a sample-barcoded 5' primer and a J-beta primer mix. TCRdb recomputed calls from the 5' RACE reads with MiXCR, one row per CDR3 protein. Here the sample spans hundreds of thousands of distinct CDR3 sequences, roughly 49% being singletons. The material sequenced was blood. The receptor was isolated from a woman aged 60 to 75 in good health. This chain links TRBV18 with TRBJ2-4; D might be TRBD1 or TRBD2, each matching 5 bases. This CDR3 is CASSPQGALAKNIQYF. The CDR3 DNA sequence: TGTGCCAGCTCACCCCAGGGAGCCCTGGCCAAAAACATTCAGTACTTC.